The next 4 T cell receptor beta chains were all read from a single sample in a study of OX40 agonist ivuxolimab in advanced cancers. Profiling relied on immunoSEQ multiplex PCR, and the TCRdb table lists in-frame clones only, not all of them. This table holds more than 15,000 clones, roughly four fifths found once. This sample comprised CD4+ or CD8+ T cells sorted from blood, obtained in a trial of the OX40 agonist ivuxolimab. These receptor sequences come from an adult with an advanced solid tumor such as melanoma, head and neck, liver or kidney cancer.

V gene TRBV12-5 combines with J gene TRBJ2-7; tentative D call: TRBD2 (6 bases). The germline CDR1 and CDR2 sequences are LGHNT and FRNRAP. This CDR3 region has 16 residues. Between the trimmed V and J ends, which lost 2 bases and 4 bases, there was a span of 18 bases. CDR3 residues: CASGLTSGTPPYEQYF. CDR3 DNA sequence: TGTGCTAGTGGTTTGACCTCCGGGACTCCCCCATACGAGCAGTACTTC.

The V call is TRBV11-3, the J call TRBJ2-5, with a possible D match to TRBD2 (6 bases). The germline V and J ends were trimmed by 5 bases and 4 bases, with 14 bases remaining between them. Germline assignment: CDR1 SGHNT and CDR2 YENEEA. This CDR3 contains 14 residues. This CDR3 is CASSPDGRGETQYF. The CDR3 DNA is TGTGCCAGCAGCCCAGACGGGAGAGGAGAGACCCAGTACTTC. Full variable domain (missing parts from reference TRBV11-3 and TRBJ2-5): EAGVVQSPRYKIIEKKQPVAFWCNPISGHNTLYWYLQNLGQGPELLIRYENEEAVDDSQLPKDRFSAERLKGVDSTLKIQPAELGDSAVYLCASSPDGRGETQYFGPGTRLLVL.

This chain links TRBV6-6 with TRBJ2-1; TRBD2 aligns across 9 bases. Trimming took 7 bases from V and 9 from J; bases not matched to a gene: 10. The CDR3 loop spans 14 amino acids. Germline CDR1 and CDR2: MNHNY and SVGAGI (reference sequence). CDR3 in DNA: TGTGCCAGCACTCCAGGCGGGAGGGCCGCTGAGCAGTTCTTC. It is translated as CASTPGGRAAEQFF.

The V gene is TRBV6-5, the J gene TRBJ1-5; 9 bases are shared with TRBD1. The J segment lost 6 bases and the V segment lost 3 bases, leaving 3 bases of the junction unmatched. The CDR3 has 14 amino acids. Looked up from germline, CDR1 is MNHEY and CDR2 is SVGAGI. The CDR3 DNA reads TGTGCCAGCAGTTATGGGACAGGGAGTCAGCCCCAGCATTTT. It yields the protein CASSYGTGSQPQHF.